This T cell receptor (beta chain) emerged from a study of cytomegalovirus exposure and HLA in healthy donors. Across the study: Earlier sequencing of about 200 million T cells yielded approximately 100 million unique TCR beta sequences. Study-level findings and limits: A later analysis found most CMV-associated TCR beta chains apparently HLA-restricted. Both high specificity and high sensitivity reportedly marked the classifier's diagnosis of cytomegalovirus status. Among TCR sequences, most were rare, though some public TCRs appeared in many donors.

The CDR3 sequence is 14 residues long. The germline CDR1 and CDR2 sequences are SNHLY and FYNNEI. V lost 6 bases to trimming and J lost 0 bases, with 11 bases between them. The PCR ran on 60 Vbeta and 13 Jbeta primers. Measured with immunoSEQ multiplex PCR; TCRdb has only the in-frame clones, and not every one. Found here are some 200,000 clones, under 80% of them singletons; the top ten hold 0.2% to 0.25%. This clone was seen more than once but under ten times. Antigen specificity is unknown. The chain recombines TRBV2 with TRBJ1-2; D ambiguous. The source of this sequence is a girl aged 2 to 9 in good health and CMV-seronegative. The sample comprised PBMCs. Written as DNA, the CDR3 is TGTGCCAGCAGATTGGTTAGAGCTAACTATGGCTACACCTTC. The encoded protein is CASRLVRANYGYTF. Filled out from reference TRBV2 and TRBJ1-2, the complete variable domain reads EPEVTQTPSHQVTQMGQEVILRCVPISNHLYFYWYRQILGQKVEFLVSFYNNEISEKSEIFDDQFSVERPDGSNFTLKIRSTKLEDSAMYFCASRLVRANYGYTFGSGTRLTVV.